Shown below are 27 T cell receptor beta chains from a single sample sequenced in a study of cytomegalovirus exposure and HLA in healthy donors. 60 Vbeta and 13 Jbeta primers were used in PCR. The protocol was immunoSEQ multiplex PCR, while the TCRdb copy is restricted to in-frame clones and leaves out a portion. The sample records about 160,000 clones, about four fifths being singletons. Sequencing was carried out using PBMCs. Receptors were obtained from a man aged 25-45 years in good health and CMV-seronegative.

Regarding this clone: Other DNA sequences in the same sample also yield this CDR3. CDR3 residues: CASSLGSGTGEETQYF. The CDR3 DNA follows: TGCGCCAGCAGCCTAGGCTCGGGGACGGGGGAGGAGACCCAGTACTTC. This rearrangement joins TRBV4-1 to TRBJ2-5; D possibly corresponds to TRBD2 (6 bases). Germline lookup yields CDR1 MGHRA and CDR2 YSYEKL. The CDR3 is made up of 16 amino acids. V dropped 4 bases and J dropped 5 bases, with 20 bases sitting between them.

The V and J genes are TRBV19 and TRBJ1-5; D gene unclear. CDR3 size: 15 residues. Germline-derived CDR1 and CDR2 are LNHDA and SQIVND (reference sequence). The V end was cut by 3 bases, the J end by 1 base, with 10 bases between. The chain's CDR3 is CASSISRVSNQPQHF. CDR3 in DNA: TGTGCCAGTAGTATTTCCCGGGTGAGCAATCAGCCCCAGCATTTT.

This chain connects TRBV6-5 to TRBJ1-2; no firm D call. V dropped 4 bases and J dropped 8 bases, with 23 bases sitting between them. Germline values: CDR1 MNHEY, CDR2 SVGAGI. The CDR3 totals 16 residues. CDR3 sequence (DNA): TGTGCCAGCAGTTCTCTTGACACGGCCATATTGTGGGGCTACACCTTC. This translates into CASSSLDTAILWGYTF.

The chain links TRBV5-4 to TRBJ1-2; TRBD1 aligns across 7 bases. Germline CDR1 SGHNT, CDR2 YYREEE (reference sequence). Trimming removed 1 base from V and 4 bases from J; junction bases left unmatched: 4. The CDR3 runs 14 residues. The CDR3 loop is CASSLQGQIYGYTF. DNA of the CDR3: TGTGCCAGCAGCTTGCAGGGACAGATCTATGGCTACACCTTC.

The chain is built from TRBV4-1 and TRBJ2-7; D possibly corresponds to TRBD1 (5 bases). Trimming left V 3 bases short and J 2 bases short, with 8 bases between. In germline, CDR1 is MGHRA, CDR2 YSYEKL. The CDR3 is 13 residues long. CDR3 residues: CASSQPGTYEQYF. The CDR3 nucleotides are TGCGCCAGCAGCCAGCCAGGGACCTACGAGCAGTACTTC.

The chain has TRBV5-8 and TRBJ1-1, with D unclear. This CDR3 region has 15 residues. The germline gives CDR1 SGHTS, CDR2 YDEGEE. Between the trimmed V and J ends, which lost 0 bases and 4 bases, there was a span of 13 bases. The chain's CDR3 is CASSLGARPSTEAFF. DNA of the CDR3: TGTGCCAGCAGCTTGGGGGCCAGACCCTCCACTGAAGCTTTCTTT.

This CDR3 is CASSESKLGQGAYEQYF. CDR3 DNA: TGCGCCAGCAGTGAGTCGAAATTGGGACAGGGAGCATACGAGCAGTACTTC. V and J are TRBV10-1 and TRBJ2-7, with 9 nucleotides matching TRBD1. V lost 0 bases to trimming and J lost 4 bases; unmatched junction nucleotides: 10. This CDR3 contains 17 residues. Germline CDR1 and CDR2: WNHNN and SYGVQD (reference sequence).

This clone has more than one count but fewer than ten. The chain employs TRBV6-6 and TRBJ1-1, with D unclear. The CDR3 is 14 residues long. From germline, CDR1 is MNHNY and CDR2 SVGAGI (reference sequence). V lost 2 bases to trimming and J lost 1 base, with 8 bases between them. CDR3 nucleotides: TGTGCCAGCAGTTACCGGCGGGCGAACACTGAAGCTTTCTTT. The encoded protein is CASSYRRANTEAFF.

The chain is built from TRBV7-3 and TRBJ2-7; 8 nucleotides match TRBD1. CDR1 is SGHTA and CDR2 is FQGTGA in the germline V gene. J gave up 3 bases and V 0 bases, and 7 bases lay outside the gene matches. The CDR3 is 16 residues long. The CDR3 loop is CASSLTGQGAYYEQYF. Written as DNA, the CDR3 is TGTGCCAGCAGCTTAACCGGGCAGGGGGCCTACTACGAGCAGTACTTC.

V usage is TRBV27 and J usage is TRBJ2-2; D remains unclear. Germline assignment: CDR1 MNHEY and CDR2 SMNVEV (reference sequence). The V and J ends lost 5 bases and 15 bases respectively, with 16 bases between them. This CDR3 is 12 amino acids long. CDR3 in amino acids: CASSPGANGMFF. The CDR3 DNA sequence: TGTGCCAGCAGTCCCGGAGCTAACGGAATGTTTTTT.

The chain joins TRBV28 to TRBJ2-2; D is perhaps TRBD2 (6 bases). CDR1 is MDHEN, CDR2 SYDVKM, per germline. The germline V and J ends were trimmed by 7 bases and 1 base, with 13 bases remaining between them. The CDR3 totals 15 residues. CDR3 in amino acids: CASINLRENTGELFF. CDR3 nucleotide sequence: TGTGCCAGCATAAATCTGCGGGAGAACACCGGGGAGCTGTTTTTT.

This clone was counted a single time. The V and J genes are TRBV27 and TRBJ2-2, with 9 nucleotides matching TRBD1. V trimming: 1 base; J trimming: 2 bases; junction bases outside the gene matches: 8. The germline gives CDR1 MNHEY, CDR2 SMNVEV (reference sequence). This CDR3 spans 18 amino acids. The CDR3 region has the DNA TGTGCCAGCAGTTTATTGAGGACAGGGGTCAGAAACACCGGGGAGCTGTTTTTT. Protein: CASSLLRTGVRNTGELFF.

The chain recombines TRBV7-6 with TRBJ2-1, with D possibly TRBD2 on 5 matching bases. The CDR3 totals 11 residues. V was clipped by 6 bases and J by 10 bases, with 10 bases between them. Germline assignment: CDR1 SGHVS and CDR2 FNYEAQ. The DNA of the CDR3 is TGTGCCAGCAGTCCAGGACTCGAGCAGTTCTTC. Amino acid sequence: CASSPGLEQFF.

The chain uses TRBV27 and TRBJ2-1, with a weak D call TRBD1 (5 bases). Germline V gene lookup returns CDR1 MNHEY and CDR2 SMNVEV (reference sequence). V dropped 7 bases and J dropped 3 bases, with 16 bases sitting between them. This CDR3 has 15 residues. The CDR3 coding sequence is TGTGCCAGCACCCTGACAGACCCTCACTACAATGAGCAGTTCTTC. Amino acid sequence: CASTLTDPHYNEQFF.

The chain has TRBV6-1 and TRBJ2-5; no definite D call. The germline V gene encodes CDR1 MNHNS and CDR2 SASEGT. The CDR3 has 13 amino acids. Trimming took off 1 base at V and 8 bases at J, with 11 bases between the two ends. The CDR3 is CASSEGPLVTQYF. DNA of the CDR3: TGTGCCAGCAGTGAAGGGCCGCTGGTTACCCAGTACTTC.

This chain links TRBV9 with TRBJ2-5; 9 positions match TRBD2. The V gene's germline CDR1 is SGDLS and CDR2 YYNGEE. Trimming at V came to 0 bases and at J to 0 bases, leaving 6 bases not matched to a gene. The CDR3 loop spans 17 amino acids. The CDR3 sequence: CASSVGGRTSDQETQYF. As DNA, the CDR3 is TGTGCCAGCAGCGTAGGGGGGAGGACTAGCGACCAAGAGACCCAGTACTTC.

This sequence joins TRBV6-1 and TRBJ1-3, with TRBD1 identical over 8 bases. The CDR3 covers 15 residues. V lost 8 bases and J lost 1; bases outside the gene matches: 7. Germline V gives CDR1 MNHNS, CDR2 SASEGT. This CDR3 is CASLWDRLSGNTIYF. In DNA, the CDR3 is TGTGCCAGCCTCTGGGACAGGCTTTCTGGAAACACCATATATTTT.

V usage is TRBV9 and J usage is TRBJ1-6; D is ambiguous. The V end was cut by 3 bases, the J end by 8 bases, with 9 bases between. The CDR3 is 13 amino acids. Germline V gives CDR1 SGDLS, CDR2 YYNGEE. The CDR3 nucleotides are TGTGCCAGCAGCGGACGTGAGGATTCACCCCTCCACTTT. It specifies CASSGREDSPLHF. The full variable domain, completed using reference TRBV9 and TRBJ1-6, is DSGVTQTPKHLITATGQRVTLRCSPRSGDLSVYWYQQSLDQGLQFLIQYYNGEERAKGNILERFSAQQFPDLHSELNLSSLELGDSALYFCASSGREDSPLHFGNGTRLTVT.

The chain has TRBV27 and TRBJ2-1; 13 bases fit TRBD2. The CDR3 covers 17 residues. CDR1 is MNHEY, CDR2 SMNVEV, per germline (reference sequence). V lost 4 bases, J lost 7 bases, and 10 bases stayed unmatched. The DNA of the CDR3 is TGTGCCAGCAGTTCCCCACTAGCGGGAGGGCCGGTGAATGAGCAGTTCTTC. Its translation: CASSSPLAGGPVNEQFF.

The gene calls are TRBV7-8 and TRBJ2-6; TRBD1 aligns across 8 bases. Germline V gene lookup returns CDR1 SGHVS and CDR2 FQNEAQ. CDR3 length equals 15 residues. The trim removed 6 bases at V and 2 bases at J, leaving 3 bases unmatched. CDR3 region: CASRFRGPGANVLTF. The CDR3 DNA reads TGTGCCAGCAGGTTCAGGGGGCCTGGGGCCAACGTCCTGACTTTC.

The gene calls are TRBV9 and TRBJ2-5; 9 bases agree with TRBD1. J lost 5 bases, V lost 4 bases, and 15 bases had no gene match. The CDR3 loop spans 17 amino acids. Germline V gene lookup returns CDR1 SGDLS and CDR2 YYNGEE. This chain's CDR3 is CASSTPRGTGIGETQYF. CDR3 bases: TGTGCCAGCAGCACTCCCCGGGGGACAGGGATCGGGGAGACCCAGTACTTC.

This clone appeared a single time. CDR3 coding DNA: TGCGCCACCTTAAGCCCCTCCGGGAGCCCCCTCCACGAGCAGTACTTC. Amino acids: CATLSPSGSPLHEQYF. The chain links TRBV23-1 to TRBJ2-7; maybe TRBD2 (6 bases). TRBV23-1 is labeled an ORF, and its function is uncertain. V was cut by 10 bases and J by 5 bases, with 27 bases left in between. The CDR3 runs to 16 residues.

The gene calls are TRBV10-2 and TRBJ2-1, with TRBD2 matching 9 bases. The CDR3 contains 12 residues. Germline lookup yields CDR1 WSHSY and CDR2 SAAADI. V was pared by 10 bases and J by 4 bases, with 2 bases of the junction left unmatched. The CDR3 loop reads CATTSGYNEQFF. CDR3 sequence (DNA): TGCGCCACGACTAGCGGATACAATGAGCAGTTCTTC.

This clone was observed once. The chain has TRBV7-8 and TRBJ1-6; no clear D gene. Trimming took 4 bases from V and 9 from J, leaving 16 bases between them. Per the germline V gene, CDR1 is SGHVS and CDR2 is FQNEAQ. The CDR3 runs 15 residues. Here the CDR3 reads CASSSKQRESSPLHF. CDR3 DNA: TGTGCCAGCAGCTCGAAACAGCGGGAGTCTTCACCCCTCCACTTT.

This clone showed up just once. V usage is TRBV7-2 and J usage is TRBJ1-1; no reliable D call. The germline V gene encodes CDR1 SGHTA and CDR2 FQGNSA. With 0 bases removed from V and 1 base from J, the gap between germline ends came to 6 bases. CDR3 length: 14 amino acids. CDR3 DNA: TGTGCCAGCAGCTTAGCTCCGGGGAACACTGAAGCTTTCTTT. Protein product: CASSLAPGNTEAFF.

V and J are TRBV6-4 and TRBJ1-2, with a possible D match to TRBD1 (6 bases). V was trimmed by 6 bases and J by 5 bases, leaving 22 bases between them. The CDR3 has 16 amino acids. Germline lookup yields CDR1 MRHNA and CDR2 SNTAGT. This CDR3 is CASSAAGGGAYYGYTF. CDR3 in DNA: TGTGCCAGCAGCGCGGCGGGCGGGGGCGCCTATTATGGCTACACCTTC.

This chain joins TRBV5-1 and TRBJ2-1, with 11 bases that match TRBD1. Trimming removed 3 bases from V and 2 bases from J; junction bases left unmatched: 4. CDR1 and CDR2 (germline): SGHRS, YFSETQ. The length of the CDR3 is 16 residues. In nucleotides, the CDR3 is TGCGCCAGCAGCTGGATGGGACAGGGGGCCTACAATGAGCAGTTCTTC. The encoded protein is CASSWMGQGAYNEQFF.